This T cell receptor beta chain was captured by sequencing in a study of T cells expressing NK-cell markers. The CDR3 is 12 amino acids. Following a re-call of the 5' RACE reads, TCRdb has one entry per CDR3 protein and lacks DNA. The ten most abundant clones cover less than 20% of a sample with roughly 180,000 distinct CDR3 sequences. This TCR was recovered from a woman between 18 and 69 years old in good health. The specimen sequenced was blood T cells: a sorted CD56 or NKG2C T cell subset, CD4+ or CD8+ T cells, or bulk PBMC T cells (not recorded which). J is TRBJ1-5 and V is TRBV12-3 or TRBV12-4. CDR3 loop: CAIQSSNQPQHF.